These 9 T cell receptor beta chains came from one sample sequenced in a study of T cell responses to AZD1222 COVID-19 vaccine. The data were produced by immunoSEQ multiplex PCR, yet TCRdb's version contains in-frame clones alone and is incomplete. This sample has around 100,000 clones, with 90% found just once. The source was peripheral blood, collected on day 0 of AZD1222 vaccination. These receptors were obtained from an adult in good health.

V gene TRBV2 combines with J gene TRBJ1-5; possible D gene TRBD1, 5 bases. CDR1 and CDR2 (germline): SNHLY, FYNNEI. With 6 bases removed from V and 3 bases from J, the gap between germline ends came to 15 bases. The CDR3 length is 15 residues. CDR3 sequence: CASRRARGDNQPQHF. The CDR3 nucleotides read TGTGCCAGCAGGAGGGCCCGGGGGGACAATCAGCCCCAGCATTTT.

The chain is built from TRBV28 and TRBJ2-6; D is unresolved. Trimming cost V 6 bases and J 1 base, with 7 bases left between them. This CDR3 contains 14 residues. The germline gives CDR1 MDHEN, CDR2 SYDVKM. CDR3 coding DNA: TGTGCCAGCAGAGGTTTTTCTGGGGCCAACGTCCTGACTTTC. Translation: CASRGFSGANVLTF.

The rearrangement uses TRBV5-5 and TRBJ1-4; no firm D call. This CDR3 spans 14 amino acids. Per the germline V gene, CDR1 is SGHKS and CDR2 is YYEKEE (reference sequence). The V and J ends lost 6 bases and 4 bases respectively, with 13 bases between them. CDR3 in amino acids: CASIGGTNNEKLFF. CDR3 sequence (DNA): TGTGCCAGCATCGGCGGCACCAATAATGAAAAACTGTTTTTT.

This clone has a single count. The V gene is TRBV10-3, the J gene TRBJ2-5, with TRBD2 matching over 14 bases. V shed 6 bases, J shed 7 bases, and the junction held 4 bases outside the gene matches. Germline V gene sequence: CDR1 ENHRY, CDR2 SYGVKD. The CDR3 extends over 14 amino acids. The CDR3 loop reads CAISETSGGVTQYF. The CDR3 nucleotides read TGTGCCATCAGCGAGACTAGCGGGGGGGTGACCCAGTACTTC.

The chain combines TRBV14 with TRBJ1-5; no clear D gene. Germline CDR1 SGHDN, CDR2 FVKESK. The CDR3 is 12 residues long. V was trimmed by 3 bases and J by 6 bases, leaving 6 bases between them. The CDR3 bases are TGTGCCAGCAGCCAGGGGATTCAGCCCCAGCATTTT. It translates to CASSQGIQPQHF.

The rearrangement links TRBV18 to TRBJ1-3; 8 nucleotides match TRBD1. The CDR3 is made up of 17 amino acids. Germline loops: CDR1 KGHSH, CDR2 LQKENI. V lost 3 bases, J lost 0 bases, and 7 bases stayed unmatched. CDR3 residues: CASSPTTDRASGNTIYF. CDR3 DNA: TGTGCCAGCTCACCTACTACGGACAGGGCCTCTGGAAACACCATATATTTT.

The chain links TRBV2 to TRBJ1-4, with D possibly being TRBD1 (5 bases). The CDR3 sequence is 12 residues long. Trimming cost V 5 bases and J 7 bases, with 8 bases left between them. Per the germline V gene, CDR1 is SNHLY and CDR2 is FYNNEI. The CDR3 bases are TGTGCCAGCAGTCCCGACAGTGAAAAACTGTTTTTT. It codes for CASSPDSEKLFF.

This clone was seen a handful of times. The genes are TRBV6-5 and TRBJ1-2; D might be TRBD1 (5 bases). V dropped 11 bases and J dropped 1 base, with 17 bases sitting between them. CDR1 and CDR2 from the germline V gene are MNHEY and SVGAGI. This CDR3 spans 14 amino acids. DNA of the CDR3: TGTGCCGTAGGGCAGGGCAGGGTTAACTATGGCTACACCTTC. Amino acid sequence: CAVGQGRVNYGYTF.

The gene calls are TRBV19 and TRBJ2-3; D is unclear. Trimming left V 3 bases short and J 4 bases short, with 2 bases between. The germline V gene has CDR1 LNHDA and CDR2 SQIVND (reference sequence). This CDR3 comprises 11 residues. CDR3 in DNA: TGTGCCAGTAGTATTGCAGATACGCAGTATTTT. It codes for CASSIADTQYF.